The rows below give T cell receptor beta chains drawn from one sample of a study of cytomegalovirus exposure and HLA in healthy donors. Data came from immunoSEQ multiplex PCR; TCRdb stores just in-frame clones and leaves some out. Here the sample spans over 150,000 clones, about 80% being singletons. The source material was PBMCs. The receptors were gathered from a woman aged 50 to 60 in good health and CMV-seronegative. Both conserved end residues are part of each CDR3. The order of the fields is J gene, D gene, V gene, clone size, CDR3 DNA, CDR3 protein. D genes are given only for firm matches. Not all rows give a size; the values are once, few, many and, for expanded clones, a class.

TRBJ2-2	TRBD2	TRBV7-7	.	TGTGCTACTCGACTAGCGGGAGGAGGCGGGGAGCTGTTTTTT	CATRLAGGGGELFF
TRBJ2-2	TRBD1	TRBV4-1	.	TGCGCCAGCAGCCAAAAAAGGGGACAGCAGCGCACCGGGGAGCTGTTTTTT	CASSQKRGQQRTGELFF
TRBJ1-5	.	TRBV7-9	.	TGTGCCAGCAGCTTCTCAACAGGGAATCAGCCCCAGCATTTT	CASSFSTGNQPQHF
TRBJ2-7	TRBD1	TRBV11-2	.	TGTGCCAGCAGCCTCCAGGGACAGGGGTTGTACGAGCAGTACTTC	CASSLQGQGLYEQYF
TRBJ2-1	TRBD1	TRBV7-9	.	TGTGCCAGCAGCTTAGGCTCACACAGGGGCAATGAGCAGTTCTTC	CASSLGSHRGNEQFF
TRBJ2-7	.	TRBV5-4	once	TGTGCCAGCAGCTTGGCCCAGGGTAGCAGCTCCTACGAGCAGTACTTC	CASSLAQGSSSYEQYF
TRBJ2-3	TRBD1	TRBV11-3	.	TGTGCCAGCAGCCCCGACAGGGGGCGGGCAGATACGCAGTATTTT	CASSPDRGRADTQYF
TRBJ1-6	.	TRBV6-6	.	TGTGCCACCCTGGTAACCTATAATTCCCCCCTCCACTTT	CATLVTYNSPLHF
TRBJ2-1	.	TRBV7-2	few	TGTGCCAGCAGCTCCGGGCTAGCGATCAATGAGCAGTTCTTC	CASSSGLAINEQFF
TRBJ2-5	TRBD2	TRBV27	.	TGTGCCAGCAGTTTTTTGGCCCAAGGAGCGGGGGGTCAAGAGACCCAGTACTTC	CASSFLAQGAGGQETQYF
TRBJ2-3	.	TRBV19	.	TGTGCCAGTAGTATAGATCCGGGGTTCACAGATACGCAGTATTTT	CASSIDPGFTDTQYF
TRBJ1-2	.	TRBV19	.	TGTGCCAGTAGTGTGGGCGTAGGCATCTATGGCTACACCTTC	CASSVGVGIYGYTF
TRBJ2-7	TRBD1	TRBV7-2	.	TGTGCAATCCAAAATGTAGGACAGGAAGGCGAGCAGTACTTC	CAIQNVGQEGEQYF
TRBJ2-2	.	TRBV27	.	TGTGCCACCCAACGGGGTACATACACCGGGGAGCTGTTTTTT	CATQRGTYTGELFF
TRBJ1-5	.	TRBV6-5	.	TGTGCCAGCAGTTACTCGTATTCGGGTGGCGGACAGCCCCAGCATTTT	CASSYSYSGGGQPQHF
TRBJ1-1	.	TRBV18	.	TGTGCCAGCTCACCACTCGCGGCCTTGAACACTGAAGCTTTCTTT	CASSPLAALNTEAFF
TRBJ1-5	TRBD1	TRBV9	.	TGTGCCAGCAGCCCGCAGGACAGGCAAAATCAGCCCCAGCATTTT	CASSPQDRQNQPQHF
TRBJ2-1	TRBD1	TRBV19	.	TGTGCCAGCAGACAGGGGGCGCGAAATGAGCAGTTCTTC	CASRQGARNEQFF
TRBJ1-1	TRBD1	TRBV28	.	TGTGCCAGCAGCCTACCTCGGACAGGGTGGAAGACTGAAGCTTTCTTT	CASSLPRTGWKTEAFF
TRBJ2-7	TRBD2	TRBV23-1	.	TGCGCCAGCATCCCTAGCGGGGGCCCCCTACCCTACGAGCAGTACTTC	CASIPSGGPLPYEQYF
TRBJ1-2	TRBD1	TRBV19	once	TGTGCCAGTAGGGAGGATCGAGGGGGCGTCACCTTC	CASREDRGGVTF
TRBJ1-6	TRBD1	TRBV28	.	TGTGCCAGCAGACCCGGGACAGGGGCGCTCAATTCACCCCTCCACTTT	CASRPGTGALNSPLHF
TRBJ2-7	.	TRBV19	.	TGTGCCAGTAGTATCCAGGGTTGGGGAGAGCAGTACTTC	CASSIQGWGEQYF
TRBJ2-3	TRBD2	TRBV10-1	few	TGCGCCAGCAGTGGACTAGCGGGCTTCACAGATACGCAGTATTTT	CASSGLAGFTDTQYF
TRBJ2-7	.	TRBV5-1	.	TGCGCCAGCAGCCTATCGACTGAAAACCCCTACGAGCAGTACTTC	CASSLSTENPYEQYF
TRBJ1-4	.	TRBV10-1	.	TGCGCCAGCAGTGCGAGGAGGAATGAAAAACTGTTTTTT	CASSARRNEKLFF
TRBJ2-7	.	TRBV9	.	TGTGCCAGCAGTCCACAGGGTCAGGGATCCTACGAGCAGTACTTC	CASSPQGQGSYEQYF
TRBJ1-1	TRBD1	TRBV4-1	.	TGCGCCAGCAGCCAAAGGGGACAGAATCCTGAAGCTTTCTTT	CASSQRGQNPEAFF
TRBJ2-1	TRBD2	TRBV28	.	TGTGCCAGCAGTTTTATTTCGGGGGGGTCCTACAATGAGCAGTTCTTC	CASSFISGGSYNEQFF
TRBJ2-7	.	TRBV5-1	.	TGCGCCAGCAGCTTGACAGGCCGATACGAGCAGTACTTC	CASSLTGRYEQYF
TRBJ1-1	TRBD1	TRBV5-6	.	TGTGCCAGCAGCCCGAGTAGACAGGGGAGCACTGAAGCTTTCTTT	CASSPSRQGSTEAFF
TRBJ2-7	TRBD2	TRBV2	.	TGTGCCAGCAGTGAGGCTAGCGGGGTCTCCTACGAGCAGTACTTC	CASSEASGVSYEQYF
TRBJ1-5	.	TRBV28	.	TGTGCCAGCAGTTTATTTAGGTCGGGGGATCAGCCCCAGCATTTT	CASSLFRSGDQPQHF
TRBJ2-1	TRBD2	TRBV9	few	TGTGCCAGCAGTCTCAGCGGGGAATACAATGAGCAGTTCTTC	CASSLSGEYNEQFF
TRBJ2-5	TRBD2	TRBV10-3	.	TGTGCCATCAGTCCCTCTCCGGGACTAGCGGACAAAGGGGAGACCCAGTACTTC	CAISPSPGLADKGETQYF
TRBJ1-2	.	TRBV6-4	many	TGTGCCAGCAGTGACAGGCAGGGAGGGGGCTACACCTTC	CASSDRQGGGYTF
TRBJ1-1	.	TRBV5-1	few	TGCGCCAGCAGCTTGGGAGGACATACTTTGAACACTGAAGCTTTCTTT	CASSLGGHTLNTEAFF
TRBJ2-1	.	TRBV14	.	TGTGCCAGCAGCCAAGATCGAGGCTACTACAATGAGCAGTTCTTC	CASSQDRGYYNEQFF